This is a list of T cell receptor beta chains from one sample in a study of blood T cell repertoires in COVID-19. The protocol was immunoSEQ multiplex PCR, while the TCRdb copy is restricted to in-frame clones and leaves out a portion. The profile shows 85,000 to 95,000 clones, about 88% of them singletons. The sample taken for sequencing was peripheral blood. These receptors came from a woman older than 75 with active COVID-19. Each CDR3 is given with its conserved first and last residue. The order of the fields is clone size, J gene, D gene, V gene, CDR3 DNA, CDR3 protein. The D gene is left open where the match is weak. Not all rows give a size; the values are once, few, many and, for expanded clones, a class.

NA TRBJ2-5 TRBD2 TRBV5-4 TGTGCCAGCAGCGGGGGGGCTAGCGGGAGTAGGGAGACCCAGTACTTC CASSGGASGSRETQYF
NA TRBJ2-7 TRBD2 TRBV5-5 TGTGCCAGCAGCCAGATGACTAGCGGGACTTCGTACGAGCAGTACTTC CASSQMTSGTSYEQYF
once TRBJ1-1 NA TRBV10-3 TGTGCCATCAGTGACAGGCAGCCTAACACTGAAGCTTTCTTT CAISDRQPNTEAFF
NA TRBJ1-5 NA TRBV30 TGTGCCTGGAGTGAATCCGGGAATCAGCCCCAGCATTTT CAWSESGNQPQHF
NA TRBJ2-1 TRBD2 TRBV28 TGTGCCAGCACTTTAGCGGGAGGGCGATACAATGAGCAGTTCTTC CASTLAGGRYNEQFF
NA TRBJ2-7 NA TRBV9 TGTGCCAGCAGCGTAGCCCCCTCTCTCGAGCAGTACTTC CASSVAPSLEQYF
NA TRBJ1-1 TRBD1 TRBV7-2 TGTGCCAGCAGCCCCTACCCTTGGACAGGAGGGACTGAAGCTTTCTTT CASSPYPWTGGTEAFF
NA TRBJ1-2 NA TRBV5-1 TGCGCCAGCAGACCTACAGGGCCCTATGGCTACACCTTC CASRPTGPYGYTF
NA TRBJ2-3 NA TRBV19 TGTGCCACCACGGGACTCACTAGCACAGATACGCAGTATTTT CATTGLTSTDTQYF
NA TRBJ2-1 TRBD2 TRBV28 TGTGCCAGCAGTTTACCGACTAGCGTAACCTACAATGAGCAGTTCTTC CASSLPTSVTYNEQFF
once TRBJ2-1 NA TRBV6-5 TGTGCCAGCAGACCCGGCGGGACCTCCTACAATGAGCAGTTCTTC CASRPGGTSYNEQFF
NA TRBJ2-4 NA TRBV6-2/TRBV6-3 TGTGCCAGCGGCCAACCCTACCGGGTCGGTGCCAAAAACATTCAGTACTTC CASGQPYRVGAKNIQYF
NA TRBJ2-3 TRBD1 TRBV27 TGTGCCAGCAGAATGGGACAGATTAGCACAGATACGCAGTATTTT CASRMGQISTDTQYF
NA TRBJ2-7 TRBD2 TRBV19 TGTGCCAGTAGTTCGGGGGAGGGCTACGAGCAGTACTTC CASSSGEGYEQYF
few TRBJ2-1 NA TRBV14 TGTGCCAGCAGCCAAGAGGGCTGGGGGCGCGGGAGCCTCAATGAGCAGTTCTTC CASSQEGWGRGSLNEQFF
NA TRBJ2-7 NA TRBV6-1 TGTGCCAGCACCAAGTCAGGCTACGAGCAGTACTTC CASTKSGYEQYF
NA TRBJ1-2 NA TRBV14 TGTGCCAGCAGCCGAAAAAGTAGGACAGTTAATTATGGCTACACCTTC CASSRKSRTVNYGYTF
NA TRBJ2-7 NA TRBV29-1 TGCAGCGTTTCTTTCAGGTCCCCTTCCTACGAGCAGTACTTC CSVSFRSPSYEQYF
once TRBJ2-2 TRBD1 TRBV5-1 TGCGCCAGCAGCAAGGAGGGACAGGGTAACACCGGGGAGCTGTTTTTT CASSKEGQGNTGELFF
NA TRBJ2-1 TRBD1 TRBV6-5 TGTGCCACCCGACGGGCAGGGGGATCCAATGAGCAGTTCTTC CATRRAGGSNEQFF
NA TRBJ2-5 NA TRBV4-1 TGCGCCAGCAGCCGTGGTACCGGGACACATCAAGAGACCCAGTACTTC CASSRGTGTHQETQYF
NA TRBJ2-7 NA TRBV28 TGTGCCAGCAGTCAGGACTCACACGAGCAGTACTTC CASSQDSHEQYF
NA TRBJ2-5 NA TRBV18 TGTGCCAGCTCTGGTTTCAGGGGCTCAGAGACCCAGTACTTC CASSGFRGSETQYF
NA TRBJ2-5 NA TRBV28 TGTGCCAGCAGCCCCCCCCAGGTGCAGGGAAGAGCCCAGTACTTC CASSPPQVQGRAQYF
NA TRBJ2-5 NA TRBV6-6 TGTGCCAGCAGTTACTCGAGAGGGGAGACCCAGTACTTC CASSYSRGETQYF
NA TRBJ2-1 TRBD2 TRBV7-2 TGTGCCAGCAGCTTAAAACTAGCGGGAGAGGGGGAGCAGTTCTTC CASSLKLAGEGEQFF
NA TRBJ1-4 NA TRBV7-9 TGTGCCAGCAGCTTCCCAGGGCCGGGGGGTGAAAAACTGTTTTTT CASSFPGPGGEKLFF
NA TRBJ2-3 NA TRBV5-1 TGCGCCAGCAGCTTGGAGTGGCTAGGGAGTGTCCGAGGCACAGATACGCAGTATTTT CASSLEWLGSVRGTDTQYF
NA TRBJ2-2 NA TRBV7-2 TGTGCCAGCAGCTTGGTGGGGCAGGCGAACACCGGGGAGCTGTTTTTT CASSLVGQANTGELFF
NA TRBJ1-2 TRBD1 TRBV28 TGTGCCAGCAGTTTATGGGGGGACAGGACTAACTATGGCTACACCTTC CASSLWGDRTNYGYTF
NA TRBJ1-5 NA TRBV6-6 TGTGCCAGCAGTTATTTTCAGGACAATCAGCCCCAGCATTTT CASSYFQDNQPQHF
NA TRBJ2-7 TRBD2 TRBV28 TGTGCCAGCAGTAACCCCATAGGACTAGGTGGGGACGAGCAGTACTTC CASSNPIGLGGDEQYF
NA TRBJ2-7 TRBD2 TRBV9 TGTGCCAGCAGCGTAGAGCCTAGCGGGCCCTACGAGCAGTACTTC CASSVEPSGPYEQYF
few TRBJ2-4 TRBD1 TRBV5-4 TGTGCCAGCAGCCGGGACAGGGGGCGAGGGAACATTCAGTACTTC CASSRDRGRGNIQYF
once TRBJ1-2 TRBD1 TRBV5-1 TGCGCCAGCAGCTTGGGCGACAGGGAAGGCTACACCTTC CASSLGDREGYTF
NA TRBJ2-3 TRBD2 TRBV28 TGTGCCAGCAGTCCATCTCGGCGGGGCGGGAGGGCCATAGCTACGCAGTATTTT CASSPSRRGGRAIATQYF
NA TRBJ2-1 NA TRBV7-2 TGTGCCAGCAGCTTACACCTCGGCGGAGCGGATGAGCAGTTCTTC CASSLHLGGADEQFF
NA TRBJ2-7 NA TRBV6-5 TGTGCCAGCACCAAGGGCGCGGGGACCTACGAGCAGTACTTC CASTKGAGTYEQYF
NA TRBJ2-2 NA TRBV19 TGTGCCAGTAGTATAGTGGGACAACCTAACACCGGGGAGCTGTTTTTT CASSIVGQPNTGELFF
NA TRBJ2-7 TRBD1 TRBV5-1 TGCGCCAGCAGTTGGGACAGGGCCTACGAGCAGTACTTC CASSWDRAYEQYF
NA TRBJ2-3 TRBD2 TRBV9 TGTGCCAGCAGCCCTAATAGCGGGAGGGCCAGAGATACGCAGTATTTT CASSPNSGRARDTQYF
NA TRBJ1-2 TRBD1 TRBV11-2 TGTGCCAGCAGCTTAGGAGGGGGCTGGTATGGCTACACCTTC CASSLGGGWYGYTF
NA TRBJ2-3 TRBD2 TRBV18 TGTGCCAGCTCACCACGGGGTAGCGGGGGGAGCACAGATACGCAGTATTTT CASSPRGSGGSTDTQYF
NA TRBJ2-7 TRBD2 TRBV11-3 TGTGCCAGCAGCCCCGGACTAGCGGGAGAGGACGAGCAGTACTTC CASSPGLAGEDEQYF
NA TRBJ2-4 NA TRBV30 TGTGCCTGGAGTACCGGGACACGAATTCAGTACTTC CAWSTGTRIQYF
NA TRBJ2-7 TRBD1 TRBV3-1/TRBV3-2 TGTGCCAGCAGCCGCGGGACAGGGGGCTCCTACGAGCAGTACTTC CASSRGTGGSYEQYF
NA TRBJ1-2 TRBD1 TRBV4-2 TGTGCCAGCAGCCAGCGCGACGACAGGGCGTATGGCTACACCTTC CASSQRDDRAYGYTF
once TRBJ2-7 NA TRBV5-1 TGCGCCAGCAGCCTAGCCTACGAGCAGTACTTC CASSLAYEQYF
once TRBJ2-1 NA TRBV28 TGTGCCAGCAGTTTGATCCCCGGGACTGGGGTGTTAGAGCAGTTCTTC CASSLIPGTGVLEQFF
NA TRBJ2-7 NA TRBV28 TGTGCCAGCAGTTTAGTGGGTCAGCGGTACGAGCAGTACTTC CASSLVGQRYEQYF
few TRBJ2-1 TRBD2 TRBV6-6 TGTGCCAGCAGTCCGGGACTAGCGGGAGGGCCGGTCGGCAATGAGCAGTTCTTC CASSPGLAGGPVGNEQFF
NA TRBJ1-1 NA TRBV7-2 TGTGCCAGCAGCTTAGGCGCAGGGGATACTGAAGCTTTCTTT CASSLGAGDTEAFF
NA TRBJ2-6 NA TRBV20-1 TGCAGTGCTAGTCCCCCGGAGGGGGGGCCTGGGGCCAACGTCCTGACTTTC CSASPPEGGPGANVLTF
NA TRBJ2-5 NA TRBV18 TGTGCCAGCTCACCCGCCGGAGGGGGGGGGCCCGAGACCCAGTACTTC CASSPAGGGGPETQYF
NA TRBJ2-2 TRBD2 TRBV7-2 TGTGCCAGCAGCGGAACTAGCGGCTGGCTCACCGGGGAGCTGTTTTTT CASSGTSGWLTGELFF
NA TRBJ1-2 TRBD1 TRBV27 TGTGCCAGCAGTTCCGGGACAGGCCGAGGGGGCTACACCTTC CASSSGTGRGGYTF
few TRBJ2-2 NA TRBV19 TGTGCCAGTAGTATAAGCCCCAGCGCGAACACCGGGGAGCTGTTTTTT CASSISPSANTGELFF
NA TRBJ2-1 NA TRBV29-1 TGCAGCGTTCATCTAGCTAGTGAGCAGTTCTTC CSVHLASEQFF
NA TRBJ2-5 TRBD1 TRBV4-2 TGTGCCAGCAGCCAGTGGGGACAGGGAATCCAAGAGACCCAGTACTTC CASSQWGQGIQETQYF